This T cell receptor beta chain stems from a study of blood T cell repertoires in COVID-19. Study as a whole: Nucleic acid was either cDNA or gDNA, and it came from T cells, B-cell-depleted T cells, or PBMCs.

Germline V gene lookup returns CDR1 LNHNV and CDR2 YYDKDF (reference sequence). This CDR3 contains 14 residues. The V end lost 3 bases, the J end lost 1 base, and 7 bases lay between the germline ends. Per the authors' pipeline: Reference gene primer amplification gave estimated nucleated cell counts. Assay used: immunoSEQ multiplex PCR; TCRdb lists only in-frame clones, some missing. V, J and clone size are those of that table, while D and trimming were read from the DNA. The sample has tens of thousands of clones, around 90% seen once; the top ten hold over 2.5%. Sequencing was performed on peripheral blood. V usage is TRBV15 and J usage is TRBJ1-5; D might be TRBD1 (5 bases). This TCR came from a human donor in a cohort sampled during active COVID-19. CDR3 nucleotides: TGTGCCACCAGCAGGCGACAGAGCAATCAGCCCCAGCATTTT. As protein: CATSRRQSNQPQHF.